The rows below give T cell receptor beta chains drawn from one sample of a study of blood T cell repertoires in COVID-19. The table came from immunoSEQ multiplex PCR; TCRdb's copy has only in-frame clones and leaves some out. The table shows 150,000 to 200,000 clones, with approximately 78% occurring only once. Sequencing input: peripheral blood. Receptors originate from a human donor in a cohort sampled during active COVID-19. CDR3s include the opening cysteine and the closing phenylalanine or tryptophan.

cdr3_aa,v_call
CASSWRMAGGPYEQFF,TRBV5-5
CASSLVQTATNEKLFF,TRBV7-2
CASQSTYEQYF,TRBV2
CASNPGGGEQYF,TRBV7-8
CASSLAGYGSYEQYF,TRBV13
CASSPGEPGGGELFF,TRBV7-6
CASSHLEIALDLLESTDTQYF,TRBV3-1/TRBV3-2
CASSGRGNSAFAFF,TRBV25-1
CASSLVRRGSINEQFF,TRBV7-8
CASSSRRGQDSGANVLTF,TRBV19
CASRNGDQPQHF,TRBV27
CASSSPYTDTQYF,TRBV11-3
CAWRRSRDEKLFF,TRBV30
CASSIVAGQNTGELFF,TRBV19